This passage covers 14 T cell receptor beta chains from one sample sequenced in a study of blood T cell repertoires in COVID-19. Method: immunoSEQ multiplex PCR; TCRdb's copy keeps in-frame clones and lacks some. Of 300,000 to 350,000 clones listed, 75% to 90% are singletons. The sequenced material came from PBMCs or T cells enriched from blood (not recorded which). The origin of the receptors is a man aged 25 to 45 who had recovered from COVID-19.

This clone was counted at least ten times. The CDR3 sequence: CASSPGSINTEAFF. The CDR3 bases are TGCGCCAGCAGCCCGGGATCTATTAACACTGAAGCTTTCTTT. The chain employs TRBV5-1 and TRBJ1-1; D is unresolved. Between the trimmed V and J ends, which lost 4 bases and 2 bases, there was a span of 12 bases. Germline lookup yields CDR1 SGHRS and CDR2 YFSETQ. The CDR3 extends over 14 amino acids.

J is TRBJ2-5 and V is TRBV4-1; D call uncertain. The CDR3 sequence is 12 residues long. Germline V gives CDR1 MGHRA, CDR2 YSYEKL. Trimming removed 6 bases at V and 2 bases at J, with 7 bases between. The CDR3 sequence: CASRGLQETQYF. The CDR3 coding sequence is TGCGCCAGCAGGGGCCTTCAAGAGACCCAGTACTTC.

CDR3 loop: CASSRGNSPLHF. The CDR3 nucleotides read TGTGCCAGCAGCCGGGGGAATTCACCCCTCCACTTT. This rearrangement joins TRBV27 to TRBJ1-6; D perhaps matches TRBD1 (5 bases). Germline V lookup: CDR1 MNHEY, CDR2 SMNVEV (reference sequence). Trimming took 6 bases from V and 7 from J, leaving 7 bases between them. The CDR3 sequence is 12 residues long.

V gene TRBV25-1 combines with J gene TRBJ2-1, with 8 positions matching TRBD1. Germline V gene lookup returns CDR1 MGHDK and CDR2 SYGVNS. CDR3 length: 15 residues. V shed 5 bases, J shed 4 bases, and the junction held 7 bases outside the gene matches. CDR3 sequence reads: CASSSTGGSYNEQFF. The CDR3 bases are TGTGCCAGCAGTAGTACAGGGGGGTCTTACAATGAGCAGTTCTTC.

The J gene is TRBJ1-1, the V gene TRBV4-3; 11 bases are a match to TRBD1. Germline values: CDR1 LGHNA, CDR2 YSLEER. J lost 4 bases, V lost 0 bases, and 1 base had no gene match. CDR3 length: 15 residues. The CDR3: CASSQEGTGGTEAFF. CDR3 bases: TGCGCCAGCAGCCAAGAGGGGACAGGGGGCACTGAAGCTTTCTTT.

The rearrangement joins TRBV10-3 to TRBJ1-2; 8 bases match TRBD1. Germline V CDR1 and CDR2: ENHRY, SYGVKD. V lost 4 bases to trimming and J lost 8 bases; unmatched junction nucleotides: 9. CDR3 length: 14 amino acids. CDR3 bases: TGTGCCATCAGTGTCCGACAGGGGCAGGAGGGCTACACCTTC. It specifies CAISVRQGQEGYTF.

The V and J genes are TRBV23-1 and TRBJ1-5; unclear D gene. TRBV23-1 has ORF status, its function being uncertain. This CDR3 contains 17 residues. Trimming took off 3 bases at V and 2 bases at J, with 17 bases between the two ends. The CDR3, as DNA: TGCGCCAGCAGTCAGATGGCTTCCGTATATCGCAATCAGCCCCAGCATTTT. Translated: CASSQMASVYRNQPQHF.

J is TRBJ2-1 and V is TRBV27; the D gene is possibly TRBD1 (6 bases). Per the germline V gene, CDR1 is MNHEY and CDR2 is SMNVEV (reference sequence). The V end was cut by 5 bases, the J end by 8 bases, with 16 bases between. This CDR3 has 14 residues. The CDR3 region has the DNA TGTGCCAGCAGTGATAGACAGGCGGAGGATGAGCAGTTCTTC. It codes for CASSDRQAEDEQFF.

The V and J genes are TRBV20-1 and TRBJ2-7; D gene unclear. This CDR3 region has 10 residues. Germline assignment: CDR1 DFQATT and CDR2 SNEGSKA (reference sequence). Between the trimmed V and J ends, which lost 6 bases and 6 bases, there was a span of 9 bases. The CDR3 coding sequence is TGCAGTGCGCTAAGAACCGAGCAGTACTTC. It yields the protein CSALRTEQYF.

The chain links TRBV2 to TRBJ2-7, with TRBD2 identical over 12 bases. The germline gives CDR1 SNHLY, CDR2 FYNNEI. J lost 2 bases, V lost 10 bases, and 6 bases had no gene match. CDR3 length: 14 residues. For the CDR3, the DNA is TGTGCCACTTCTGGACTAGCGGGACCCTACGAGCAGTACTTC. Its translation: CATSGLAGPYEQYF.

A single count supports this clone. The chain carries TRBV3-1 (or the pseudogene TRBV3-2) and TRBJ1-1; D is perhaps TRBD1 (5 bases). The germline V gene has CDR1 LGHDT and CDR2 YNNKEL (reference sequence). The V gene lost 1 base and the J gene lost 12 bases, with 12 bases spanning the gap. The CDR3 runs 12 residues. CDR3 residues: CASSQGGRKPFF. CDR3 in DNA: TGTGCCAGCAGCCAAGGGGGCCGAAAACCTTTCTTT.

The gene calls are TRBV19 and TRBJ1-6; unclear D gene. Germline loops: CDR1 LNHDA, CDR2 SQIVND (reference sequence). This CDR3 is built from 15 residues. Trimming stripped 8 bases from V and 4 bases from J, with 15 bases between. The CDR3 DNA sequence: TGTGCCAGTGGTGCGGGTTTTGGATATAATTCACCCCTCCACTTT. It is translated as CASGAGFGYNSPLHF.

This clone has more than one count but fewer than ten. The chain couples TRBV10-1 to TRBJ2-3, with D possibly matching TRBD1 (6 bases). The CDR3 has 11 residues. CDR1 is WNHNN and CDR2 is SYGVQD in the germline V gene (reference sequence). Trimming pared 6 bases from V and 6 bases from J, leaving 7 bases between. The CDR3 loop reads CASRTGDTQYF. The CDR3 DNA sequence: TGCGCCAGCAGGACAGGTGATACGCAGTATTTT.

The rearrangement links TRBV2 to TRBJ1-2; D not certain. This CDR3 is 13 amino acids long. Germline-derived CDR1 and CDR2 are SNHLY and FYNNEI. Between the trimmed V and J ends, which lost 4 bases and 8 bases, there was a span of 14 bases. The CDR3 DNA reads TGTGCCAGCAGTGTAATGCGCGGATCAGGCTACACCTTC. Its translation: CASSVMRGSGYTF.